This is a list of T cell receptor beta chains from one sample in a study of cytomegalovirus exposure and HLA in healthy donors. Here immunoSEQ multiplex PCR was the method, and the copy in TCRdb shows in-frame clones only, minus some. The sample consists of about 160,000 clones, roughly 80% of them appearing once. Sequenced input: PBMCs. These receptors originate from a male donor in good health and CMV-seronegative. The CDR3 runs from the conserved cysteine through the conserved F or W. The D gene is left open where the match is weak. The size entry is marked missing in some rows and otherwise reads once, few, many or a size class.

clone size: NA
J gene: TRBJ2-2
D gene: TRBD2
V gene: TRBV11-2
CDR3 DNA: TGTGCCAGCAGCTTAGGACGGGGGGCCGGGGAGCTGTTTTTT
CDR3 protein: CASSLGRGAGELFF

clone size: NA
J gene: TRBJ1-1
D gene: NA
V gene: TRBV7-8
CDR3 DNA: TGTGCCAGCAGCTTAGTGGAGGGGAATAAAGCTTTCTTT
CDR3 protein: CASSLVEGNKAFF

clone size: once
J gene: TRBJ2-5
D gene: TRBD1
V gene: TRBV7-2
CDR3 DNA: TGTGCCAGCAGCTTAGTGGGGCAGGGGGCGTCTGGGACCCAGTACTTC
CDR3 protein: CASSLVGQGASGTQYF

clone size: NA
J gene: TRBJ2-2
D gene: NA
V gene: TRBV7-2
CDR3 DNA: TGTGCCAGCAGCTCAAACACCGGGGAGCTGTTTTTT
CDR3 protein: CASSSNTGELFF

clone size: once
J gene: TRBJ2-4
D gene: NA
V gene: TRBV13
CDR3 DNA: TGTGCCAGCAGCTCCCGGGGTCCGGTAGCCAAAAACATTCAGTACTTC
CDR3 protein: CASSSRGPVAKNIQYF

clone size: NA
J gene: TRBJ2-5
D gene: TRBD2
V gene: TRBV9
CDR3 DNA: TGTGCCAGCAGCGTAGGTGCTAGCGGGAGTATTGAGACCCAGTACTTC
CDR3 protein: CASSVGASGSIETQYF

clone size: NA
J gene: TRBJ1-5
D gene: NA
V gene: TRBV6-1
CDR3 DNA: TGTGCCAGCAGTGAAGTGTGGCAGAATCAGCCCCAGCATTTT
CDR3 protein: CASSEVWQNQPQHF

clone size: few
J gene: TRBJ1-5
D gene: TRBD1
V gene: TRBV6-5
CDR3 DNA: TGTGCCAGCAGTGCGAGGGGACAGATAAATCAGCCCCAGCATTTT
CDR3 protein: CASSARGQINQPQHF

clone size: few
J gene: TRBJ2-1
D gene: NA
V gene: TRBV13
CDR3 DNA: TGTGCCAGCAGCTTACTCAGTGGTGAGCAGTTCTTC
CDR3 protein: CASSLLSGEQFF

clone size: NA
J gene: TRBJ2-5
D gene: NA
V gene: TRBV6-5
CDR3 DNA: TGTGCCAGCAGCACCGACACCGACCAGTACTTC
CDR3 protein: CASSTDTDQYF

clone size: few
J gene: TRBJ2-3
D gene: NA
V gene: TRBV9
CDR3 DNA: TGTGCCAGCAGCGTAGCCGGGTTCAGCACAGATACGCAGTATTTT
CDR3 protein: CASSVAGFSTDTQYF

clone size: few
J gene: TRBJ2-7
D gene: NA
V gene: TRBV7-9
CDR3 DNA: TGTGCCTCTGAGGATTCCTACGAGCAGTACTTC
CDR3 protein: CASEDSYEQYF

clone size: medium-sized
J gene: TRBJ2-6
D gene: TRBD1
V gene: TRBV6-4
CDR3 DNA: TGTGCCAGCAGTTTCACAGGGGGCTCTGGGGCCAACGTCCTGACTTTC
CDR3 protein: CASSFTGGSGANVLTF

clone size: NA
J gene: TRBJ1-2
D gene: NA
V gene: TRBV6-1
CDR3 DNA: TGTGCCAGCAGTGAACGGGGCTATGGCTACACCTTC
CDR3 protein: CASSERGYGYTF

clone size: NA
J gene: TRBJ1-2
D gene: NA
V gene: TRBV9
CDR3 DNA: TGTGCCAGCAGTCACGGTTCGGCGGAAGCTAACTATGGCTACACCTTC
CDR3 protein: CASSHGSAEANYGYTF

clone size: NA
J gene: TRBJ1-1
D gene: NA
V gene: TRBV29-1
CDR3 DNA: TGCAGCGTTTCCAGGGAGGGCACTGAAGCTTTCTTT
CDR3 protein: CSVSREGTEAFF

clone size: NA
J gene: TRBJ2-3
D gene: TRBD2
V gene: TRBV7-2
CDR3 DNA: TGTGCCAGCAGCCGAGGACTAGCGGGGGGGCGTGGCACAGATACGCAGTATTTT
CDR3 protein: CASSRGLAGGRGTDTQYF

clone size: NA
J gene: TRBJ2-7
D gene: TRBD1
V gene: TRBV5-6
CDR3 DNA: TGTGCCAGCAGCTCGGGGACAGGGGGCTCCGAGCAGTACTTC
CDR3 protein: CASSSGTGGSEQYF

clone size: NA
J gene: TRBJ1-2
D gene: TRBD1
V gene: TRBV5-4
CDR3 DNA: TGTGCCAGCAGATCCGGGACAGGGCTTTCCTATGGCTACACCTTC
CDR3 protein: CASRSGTGLSYGYTF

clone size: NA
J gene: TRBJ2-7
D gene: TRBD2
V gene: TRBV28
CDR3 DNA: TGTGCCAGCAGTTCAGGACTAGCGGGACAGTACGAGCAGTACTTC
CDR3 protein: CASSSGLAGQYEQYF

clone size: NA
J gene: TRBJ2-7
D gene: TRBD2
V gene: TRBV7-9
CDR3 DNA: TGTGCCAGCAGCCCGGGAGGCTACGAGCAGTACTTC
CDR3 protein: CASSPGGYEQYF

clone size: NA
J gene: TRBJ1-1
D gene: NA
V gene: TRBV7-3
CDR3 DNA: TGTGCCAGCAGCTTAAGTGGCGGGGGAACTGAAGCTTTCTTT
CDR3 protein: CASSLSGGGTEAFF

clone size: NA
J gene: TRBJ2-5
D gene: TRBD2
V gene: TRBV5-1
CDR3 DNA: TGCGCCAGCAGACGTAGATGGGGCGGGAGTGAGACCCAGTACTTC
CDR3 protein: CASRRRWGGSETQYF

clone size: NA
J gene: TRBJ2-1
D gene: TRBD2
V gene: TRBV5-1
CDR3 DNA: TGCGCCAGCAGCTTGGAAAGGACTAGGGACAATGAGCAGTTCTTC
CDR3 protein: CASSLERTRDNEQFF

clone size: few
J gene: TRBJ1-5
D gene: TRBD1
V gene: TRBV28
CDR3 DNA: TGTGCCAGCATGCAGGGGGCAAATCAGCCCCAGCATTTT
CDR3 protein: CASMQGANQPQHF

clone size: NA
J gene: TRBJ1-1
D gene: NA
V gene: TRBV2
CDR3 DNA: TGTGCCAGCACCAAGGAGGGACGGGGTGACACTGAAGCTTTCTTT
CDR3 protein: CASTKEGRGDTEAFF

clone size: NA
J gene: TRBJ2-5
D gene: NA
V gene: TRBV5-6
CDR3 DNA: TGTGCCAGCAGCTTTGGTTCAGCCCAGGGCCAAGAGACCCAGTACTTC
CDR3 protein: CASSFGSAQGQETQYF

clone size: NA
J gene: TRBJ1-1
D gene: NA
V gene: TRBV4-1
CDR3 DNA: TGCGCCAGCAGCCAAGATAGCAGGGGCCACACTGAAGCTTTCTTT
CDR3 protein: CASSQDSRGHTEAFF

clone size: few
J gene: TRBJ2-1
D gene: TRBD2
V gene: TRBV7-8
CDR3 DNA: TGTGCCAGCAGCTTAGAGGAACTAGCGGGAGCCTACAATGAGCAGTTCTTC
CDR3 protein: CASSLEELAGAYNEQFF

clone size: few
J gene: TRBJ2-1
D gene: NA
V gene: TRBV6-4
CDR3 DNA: TGTGCCGGGGGGTTCTCCTACAATGAGCAGTTCTTC
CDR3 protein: CAGGFSYNEQFF

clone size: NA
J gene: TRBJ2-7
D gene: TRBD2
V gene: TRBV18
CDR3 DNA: TGTGCCAGCTCCCAATCTAGCGGGAGTTCTCACGAGCAGTACTTC
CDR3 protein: CASSQSSGSSHEQYF

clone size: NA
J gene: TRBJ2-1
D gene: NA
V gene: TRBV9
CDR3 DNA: TGTGCCAGCAGCGTAGCGACAGCTAGCTCCTACAATGAGCAGTTCTTC
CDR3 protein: CASSVATASSYNEQFF

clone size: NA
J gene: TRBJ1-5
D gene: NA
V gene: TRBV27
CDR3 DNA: TGTGCCAGCAGCAAGGACGGGCGGGGTCAGCCCCAGCATTTT
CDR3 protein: CASSKDGRGQPQHF

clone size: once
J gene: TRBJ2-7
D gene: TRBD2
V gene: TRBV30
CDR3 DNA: TGTGCCTGGAGTGTCCTAGCGGGAGCAAACGAGCAGTACTTC
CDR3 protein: CAWSVLAGANEQYF

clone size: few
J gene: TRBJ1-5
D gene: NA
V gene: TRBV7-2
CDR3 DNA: TGTGCCAGCAGCTTATATCAGCGGCAGCCCCAGCATTTT
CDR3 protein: CASSLYQRQPQHF

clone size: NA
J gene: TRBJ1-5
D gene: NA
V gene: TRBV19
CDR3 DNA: TGTGCCAGTAGTATCCAGATAGCAGGCAATCAGCCCCAGCATTTT
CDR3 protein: CASSIQIAGNQPQHF

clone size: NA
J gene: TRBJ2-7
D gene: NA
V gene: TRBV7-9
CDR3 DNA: TGTGCCAGCAGCTTGAGTCAGGGGGGTCTATCCTACGAGCAGTACTTC
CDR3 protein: CASSLSQGGLSYEQYF

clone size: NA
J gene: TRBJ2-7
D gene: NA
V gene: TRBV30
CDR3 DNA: TGTGCCTGGAGTCTACGGAGGGGACGTTACGAGCAGTACTTC
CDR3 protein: CAWSLRRGRYEQYF

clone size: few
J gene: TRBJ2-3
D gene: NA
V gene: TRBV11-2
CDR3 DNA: TGTGCCAGCAGCTTAGCCGGGGAATTCACAGATACGCAGTATTTT
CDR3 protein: CASSLAGEFTDTQYF

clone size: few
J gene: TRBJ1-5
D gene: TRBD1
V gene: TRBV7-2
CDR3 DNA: TGTGCCAGCAGCTCACAGGGGGCCGCCAATCAGCCCCAGCATTTT
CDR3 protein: CASSSQGAANQPQHF

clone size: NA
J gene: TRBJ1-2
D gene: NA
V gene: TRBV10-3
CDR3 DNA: TGTGCCGTCAGTGAGTCGGGGGGTAGTGAAGGCTACACCTTC
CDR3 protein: CAVSESGGSEGYTF

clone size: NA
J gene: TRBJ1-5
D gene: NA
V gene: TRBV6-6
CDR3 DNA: TGTGCCAGCACCAACAACAATCAGCCCCAGCATTTT
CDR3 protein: CASTNNNQPQHF

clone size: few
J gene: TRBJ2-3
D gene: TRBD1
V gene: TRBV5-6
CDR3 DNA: TGTGCCAGCAGCCAGGACAGGGGCCGGGATACGCAGTATTTT
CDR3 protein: CASSQDRGRDTQYF

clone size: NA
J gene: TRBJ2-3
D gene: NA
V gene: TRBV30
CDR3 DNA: TGTGCCTGGAGTGCATTGAGGAATACGCAGTATTTT
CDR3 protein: CAWSALRNTQYF

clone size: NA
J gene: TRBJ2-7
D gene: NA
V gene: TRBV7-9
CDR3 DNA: TGTGCCAGCAGCTTAGACAGGCTCTCCTACGAGCAGTACTTC
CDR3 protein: CASSLDRLSYEQYF

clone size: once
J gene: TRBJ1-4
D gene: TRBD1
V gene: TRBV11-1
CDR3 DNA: TGTGCCAGCAGGCCAGGGGGAAAGGAAGAAAAACTGTTTTTT
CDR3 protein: CASRPGGKEEKLFF

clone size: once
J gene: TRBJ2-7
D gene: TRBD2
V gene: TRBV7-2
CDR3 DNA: TGTGCCAGCAGCCTGACTAGCGGTAGCTACGAGCAGTACTTC
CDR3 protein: CASSLTSGSYEQYF

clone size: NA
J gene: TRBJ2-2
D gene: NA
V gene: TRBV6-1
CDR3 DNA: TGTGCCAGCAGTGAAGACGTTACTAACACCGGGGAGCTGTTTTTT
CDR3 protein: CASSEDVTNTGELFF

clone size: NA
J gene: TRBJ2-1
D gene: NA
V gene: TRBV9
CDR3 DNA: TGTGCCAGCAGCGTAGTTAGTCATAGCTCCTACAATGAGCAGTTCTTC
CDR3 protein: CASSVVSHSSYNEQFF

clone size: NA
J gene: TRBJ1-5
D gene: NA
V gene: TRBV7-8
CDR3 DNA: TGTGCCAGCAGCCCTTGGACAGCTAATCAGCCCCAGCATTTT
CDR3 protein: CASSPWTANQPQHF

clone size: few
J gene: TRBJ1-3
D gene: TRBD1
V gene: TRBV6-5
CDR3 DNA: TGTGCCAGCAGGGACAGGGTTAGGAACACCATATATTTT
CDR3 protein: CASRDRVRNTIYF

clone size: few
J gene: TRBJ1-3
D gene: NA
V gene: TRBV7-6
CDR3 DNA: TGTGCCAGCAGCCCCGGACATCCGGGCGGTGGAAACACCATATATTTT
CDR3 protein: CASSPGHPGGGNTIYF

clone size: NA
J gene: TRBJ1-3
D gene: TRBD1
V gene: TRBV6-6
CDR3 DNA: TGTGCCAGCAGACCAGGGGGGTCTGGAAACACCATATATTTT
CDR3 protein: CASRPGGSGNTIYF

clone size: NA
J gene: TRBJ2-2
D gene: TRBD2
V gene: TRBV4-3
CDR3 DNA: TGCGCCAGCAGCCAAGTTCTAGCGGGAGGACCGAACACCGGGGAGCTGTTTTTT
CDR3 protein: CASSQVLAGGPNTGELFF